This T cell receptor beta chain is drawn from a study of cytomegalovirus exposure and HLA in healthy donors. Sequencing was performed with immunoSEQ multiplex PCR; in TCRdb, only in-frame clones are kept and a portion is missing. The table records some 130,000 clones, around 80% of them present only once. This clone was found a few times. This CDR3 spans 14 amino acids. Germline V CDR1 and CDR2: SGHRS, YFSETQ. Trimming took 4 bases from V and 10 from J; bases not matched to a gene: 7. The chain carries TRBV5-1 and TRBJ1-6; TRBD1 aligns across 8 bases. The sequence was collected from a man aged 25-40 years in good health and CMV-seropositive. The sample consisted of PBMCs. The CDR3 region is CASSPGQGYSPLHF. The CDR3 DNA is TGCGCCAGCAGCCCCGGACAGGGATACTCACCCCTCCACTTT.